A selection of T cell receptor beta chains follows, all from one sample in a study of CD4+ T cells in melanoma. Produced via immunoSEQ multiplex PCR; TCRdb's table is partial and in-frame only. Among about 50,000 clones listed, 80% to 90% were seen once. The specimen sequenced was peripheral blood. The receptors here all came from a human donor with melanoma. Both conserved end residues are part of each CDR3. Fields, in order: V gene, J gene, CDR3 protein.

TRBV10-3	TRBJ2-7	CAISESSAGITYEQYF
TRBV6-5	TRBJ1-6	CASSRQEGSPLHF
TRBV28	TRBJ1-2	CASSLRAGRDRGLYGYTF
TRBV7-2	TRBJ2-1	CASSLVPFVGASSYNEQFF
TRBV6-5	TRBJ2-5	CASSDLTGDQETQYF
TRBV28	TRBJ1-1	CASGGLLNTEAFF
TRBV25-1	TRBJ1-6	CASNQGNSPLHF
TRBV7-8	TRBJ2-1	CASSFRRQGPSNEQFF
TRBV5-6	TRBJ2-7	CASRSVRQGASYEQYF
TRBV7-2	TRBJ1-2	CASSHPNTYGYTF
TRBV18	TRBJ2-3	CASSPGQASTDTQYF
TRBV7-6	TRBJ1-2	CASSLALGPGSYGYTF
TRBV11-1	TRBJ2-2	CASSRKGTGELFF
TRBV7-9	TRBJ2-3	CASSPGGTDTQYF
TRBV6-6	TRBJ2-2	CASRNGEGTGELFF
TRBV7-2	TRBJ1-1	CASSQGMNTEAFF
TRBV19	TRBJ1-3	CASSLDILTGNTIYF
TRBV4-3	TRBJ2-1	CASSRSRTEDGNEQFF
TRBV7-2	TRBJ1-4	CASSYKGGRLFF
TRBV4-1	TRBJ1-5	CASSRIRGSNQPQHF
TRBV28	TRBJ1-5	CASKTGRQPQHF
TRBV7-9	TRBJ2-7	CASSLSFSSYEQYF
TRBV5-1	TRBJ1-2	CASSLTGTPNYGYTF
TRBV30	TRBJ2-7	CASGPPYEQYF
TRBV6-6	TRBJ2-5	CASSYAEGQDQETQYF
TRBV30	TRBJ2-1	CAWSVRGLAGGNEQFF
TRBV27	TRBJ1-5	CASSETGTPQHF
TRBV14	TRBJ1-1	CASSQDLSTTAFF
TRBV2	TRBJ2-1	CASSEDRGAYNEQFF
TRBV30	TRBJ1-5	CAWSRQLSTFQPQHF
TRBV5-1	TRBJ2-7	CASSLLGGGAGSYEQYF
TRBV30	TRBJ2-7	CAWSEADSYEQYF